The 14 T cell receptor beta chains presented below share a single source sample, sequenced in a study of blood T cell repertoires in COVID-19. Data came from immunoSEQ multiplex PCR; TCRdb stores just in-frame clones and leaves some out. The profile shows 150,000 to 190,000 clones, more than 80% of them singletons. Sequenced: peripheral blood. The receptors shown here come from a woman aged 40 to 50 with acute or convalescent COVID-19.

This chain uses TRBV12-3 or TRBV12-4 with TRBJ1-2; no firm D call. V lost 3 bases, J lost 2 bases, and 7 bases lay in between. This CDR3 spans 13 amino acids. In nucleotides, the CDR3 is TGTGCCAGCAGTTTGTCTCAGAACTATGGCTACACCTTC. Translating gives CASSLSQNYGYTF.

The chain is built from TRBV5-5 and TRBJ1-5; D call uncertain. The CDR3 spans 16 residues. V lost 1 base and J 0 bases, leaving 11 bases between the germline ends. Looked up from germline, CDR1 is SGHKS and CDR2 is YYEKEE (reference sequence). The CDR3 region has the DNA TGTGCCAGCAGCTTGTTGGCGGGGAATAGCAATCAGCCCCAGCATTTT. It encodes CASSLLAGNSNQPQHF.

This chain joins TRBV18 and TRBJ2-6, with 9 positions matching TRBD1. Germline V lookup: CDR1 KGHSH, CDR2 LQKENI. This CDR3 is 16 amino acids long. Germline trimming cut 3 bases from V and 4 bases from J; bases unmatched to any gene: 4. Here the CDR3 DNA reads TGTGCCAGCTCACCCGGGACAGGGACCGGGGCCAACGTCCTGACTTTC. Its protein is CASSPGTGTGANVLTF.

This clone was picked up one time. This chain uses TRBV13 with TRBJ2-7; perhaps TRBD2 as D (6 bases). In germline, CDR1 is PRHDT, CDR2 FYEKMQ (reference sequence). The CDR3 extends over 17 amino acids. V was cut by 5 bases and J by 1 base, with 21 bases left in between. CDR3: CASSGPSLASVSYEQYF. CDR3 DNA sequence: TGTGCCAGCAGCGGACCCTCCCTAGCGTCAGTGTCCTACGAGCAGTACTTC.

The CDR3 protein is CASSQVVADTQYF. The CDR3 DNA reads TGCGCCAGCAGCCAAGTCGTCGCAGATACGCAGTATTTT. The V gene is TRBV4-1, the J gene TRBJ2-3; D unclear. Germline CDR1 is MGHRA and CDR2 is YSYEKL. Trimming pared 1 base from V and 4 bases from J, leaving 6 bases between. The CDR3 runs to 13 residues.

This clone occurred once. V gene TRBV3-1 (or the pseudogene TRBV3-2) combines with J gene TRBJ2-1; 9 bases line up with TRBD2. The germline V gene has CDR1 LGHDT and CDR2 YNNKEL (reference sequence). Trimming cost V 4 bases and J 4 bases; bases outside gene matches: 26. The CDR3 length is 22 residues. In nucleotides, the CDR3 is TGTGCCAGCAGCCCAAAAAGAAGGGCAGGGCAGCTACTAGCGGGTATTTACAATGAGCAGTTCTTC. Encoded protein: CASSPKRRAGQLLAGIYNEQFF.

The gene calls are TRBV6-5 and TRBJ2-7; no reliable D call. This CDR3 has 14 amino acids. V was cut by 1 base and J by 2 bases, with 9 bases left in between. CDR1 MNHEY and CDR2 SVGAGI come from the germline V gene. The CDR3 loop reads CASSYYGRAYEQYF. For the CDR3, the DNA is TGTGCCAGCAGTTACTATGGTCGAGCCTACGAGCAGTACTTC.

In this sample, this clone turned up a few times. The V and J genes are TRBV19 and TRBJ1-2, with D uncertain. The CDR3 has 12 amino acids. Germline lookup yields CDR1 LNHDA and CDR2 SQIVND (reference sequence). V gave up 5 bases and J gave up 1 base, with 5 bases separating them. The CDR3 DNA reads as TGTGCCAGTAGTGTCGGTAACTATGGCTACACCTTC. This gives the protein CASSVGNYGYTF.

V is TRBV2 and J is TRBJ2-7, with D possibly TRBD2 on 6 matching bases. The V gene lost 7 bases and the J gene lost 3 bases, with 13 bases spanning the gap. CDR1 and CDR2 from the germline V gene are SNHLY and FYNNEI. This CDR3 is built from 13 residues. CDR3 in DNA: TGTGCCAGCAAGGTGGTCGGGAGCTACGAGCAGTACTTC. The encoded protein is CASKVVGSYEQYF. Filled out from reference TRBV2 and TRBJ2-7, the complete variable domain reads EPEVTQTPSHQVTQMGQEVILRCVPISNHLYFYWYRQILGQKVEFLVSFYNNEISEKSEIFDDQFSVERPDGSNFTLKIRSTKLEDSAMYFCASKVVGSYEQYFGPGTRLTVT.

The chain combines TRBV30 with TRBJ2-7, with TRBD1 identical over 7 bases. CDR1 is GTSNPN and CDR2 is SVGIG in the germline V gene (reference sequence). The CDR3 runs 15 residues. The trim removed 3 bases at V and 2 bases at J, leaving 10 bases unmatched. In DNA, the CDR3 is TGTGCCTGGAGACCCAAAGACAGGGCGGCCTACGAGCAGTACTTC. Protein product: CAWRPKDRAAYEQYF.

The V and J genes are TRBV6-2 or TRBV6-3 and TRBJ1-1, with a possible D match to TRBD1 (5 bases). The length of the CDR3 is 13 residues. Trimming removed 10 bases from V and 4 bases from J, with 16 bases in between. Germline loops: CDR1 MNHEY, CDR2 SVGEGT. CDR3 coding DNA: TGTGCCATCAGCCGGGGCACGGTCACTGAAGCTTTCTTT. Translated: CAISRGTVTEAFF.

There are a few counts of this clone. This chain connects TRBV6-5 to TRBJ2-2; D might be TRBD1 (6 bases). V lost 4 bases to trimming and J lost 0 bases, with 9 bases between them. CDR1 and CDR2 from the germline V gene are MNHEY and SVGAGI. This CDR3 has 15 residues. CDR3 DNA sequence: TGTGCCAGCAGTTCACAGGGACCGAACACCGGGGAGCTGTTTTTT. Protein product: CASSSQGPNTGELFF.

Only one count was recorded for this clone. CDR3 sequence reads: CASSPGRTDTQYF. The CDR3 DNA reads TGTGCCAGCAGTCCGGGTCGGACAGATACGCAGTATTTT. This chain connects TRBV27 to TRBJ2-3, with D uncertain. V was cut by 5 bases and J by 3 bases, with 9 bases left in between. Germline V lookup: CDR1 MNHEY, CDR2 SMNVEV (reference sequence). The CDR3 consists of 13 residues.

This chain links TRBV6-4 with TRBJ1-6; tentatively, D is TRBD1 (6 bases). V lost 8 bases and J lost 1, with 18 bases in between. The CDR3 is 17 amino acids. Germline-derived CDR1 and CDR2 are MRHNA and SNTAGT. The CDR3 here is CASPAGAGKSYNSPLHF. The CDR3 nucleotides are TGTGCCAGCCCCGCGGGGGCGGGTAAGTCCTATAATTCACCCCTCCACTTT.